This passage covers 8 T cell receptor beta chains from one sample sequenced in a study of spatial heterogeneity in lung cancer. Study conclusions and caveats: Expanded alpha and beta TCR counts within tumors tracked tumor mutation counts.

These receptors lack a known antigen. Time point indicated: sample taken at primary tumor resection. Each CDR3 protein gets one entry after TCRdb re-called the 5' RACE reads with MiXCR. Here the sample spans about 17,000 distinct CDR3 sequences, more than 5.5% being singletons. Specimen: lung tumor tissue, collected at surgery. The receptors originated from a male donor with early-stage non-small cell lung cancer.

In regard to this clonotype: This beta chain represents an off-target read in a library built for alpha chains; its size is of limited meaning. The V and J genes are TRBV24-1 and TRBJ2-1; 11 bases are shared with TRBD2. Germline V gives CDR1 KGHDR, CDR2 SFDVKD. V shed 9 bases and J 7 bases; nucleotides not matched to a gene: 13. The CDR3 covers 16 residues. CDR3 sequence (DNA): TGTGCCACCGGGGATAGCGGGAGGGTCGGGAAGAATGAGCAGTTCTTC. The encoded protein is CATGDSGRVGKNEQFF.

This clonotype was recorded at least ten times. This beta chain is an off-target read within a library intended for alpha chains, so its frequency means little. The rearrangement joins TRBV4-2 to TRBJ2-7, with D unclear. CDR3 length equals 14 residues. Germline CDR1 LGHNA, CDR2 YNFKEQ. V lost 0 bases and J 7 bases, leaving 13 bases between the germline ends. CDR3 nucleotides: TGTGCCAGCAGCCAAGATCAAAACCCGATAGAGCAGTACTTC. Residues: CASSQDQNPIEQYF.

This clonotype was counted many times. As an off-target read in a library built for alpha chains, this beta chain has a frequency of little significance. V usage is TRBV11-3 and J usage is TRBJ1-1; D remains unclear. Germline values: CDR1 SGHNT, CDR2 YENEEA. The CDR3 loop spans 13 amino acids. Deletions cut 4 bases from V and 1 base from J, with 7 bases between. The chain's CDR3 is CASSSLPNTEAFF. The DNA of the CDR3 is TGTGCCAGCAGCTCCCTACCGAACACTGAAGCTTTCTTT. Full variable domain (remainder filled in from reference TRBV11-3 and TRBJ1-1): EAGVVQSPRYKIIEKKQPVAFWCNPISGHNTLYWYLQNLGQGPELLIRYENEEAVDDSQLPKDRFSAERLKGVDSTLKIQPAELGDSAVYLCASSSLPNTEAFFGQGTRLTVV.

This clonotype was detected ten times or more. Because the library targeted alpha chains, this beta chain is an off-target read whose size means little. The genes are TRBV28 and TRBJ2-7; D remains ambiguous. CDR3 length equals 12 residues. Trimming pared 9 bases from V and 6 bases from J, leaving 15 bases between. From germline, CDR1 is MDHEN and CDR2 SYDVKM. The CDR3 region is CASLGKGREQYF. CDR3 coding DNA: TGTGCCAGTCTCGGAAAGGGCCGCGAGCAGTACTTC.

This clonotype has ten or more counts. Since the library was made to target alpha chains, this beta chain is a stray read and its abundance is not meaningful. DNA of the CDR3: TGTGCCAGCAGTTTTGGGGGCACAGATACGCAGTATTTT. This encodes CASSFGGTDTQYF. The chain joins TRBV12-3 or TRBV12-4 to TRBJ2-3; D not certain. The CDR3 totals 13 residues. Trimming left V 3 bases short and J 1 base short, with 5 bases between.

Comment on this clonotype: The library was built for alpha chains, so this beta chain is an off-target read and its size means little. The chain combines TRBV19 with TRBJ2-3, with D perhaps TRBD2 (5 bases). Germline V lookup: CDR1 LNHDA, CDR2 SQIVND (reference sequence). Trimming took off 6 bases at V and 0 bases at J, with 10 bases between the two ends. This CDR3 spans 14 amino acids. DNA of the CDR3: TGTGCCAGTAGGGTAGAGGGAAGCACAGATACGCAGTATTTT. Amino acid sequence: CASRVEGSTDTQYF.

This clonotype was detected only a few times. The library was designed around alpha chains, so this beta chain is a stray read whose abundance carries little weight. The rearrangement joins TRBV6-5 to TRBJ2-1; the match to TRBD2 covers 8 bases. The J segment lost 10 bases and the V segment lost 0 bases, leaving 8 bases of the junction unmatched. The CDR3 covers 15 residues. Germline V gene data show CDR1 as MNHEY and CDR2 as SVGAGI. Here the CDR3 reads CASSYSGRERVEQFF. The CDR3, as DNA: TGTGCCAGCAGTTACTCCGGGAGGGAGAGGGTGGAGCAGTTCTTC.

This clonotype showed up many times. A library made for alpha chains picked up this beta chain off target, so its size means little. The chain couples TRBV20-1 to TRBJ2-2; 7 bases are a match to TRBD1. Germline CDR1 reads DFQATT; CDR2 reads SNEGSKA (reference sequence). CDR3 length: 14 amino acids. The J segment lost 7 bases and the V segment lost 6 bases, leaving 11 bases of the junction unmatched. The CDR3 sequence is CSARGQANVGELFF. The DNA for the CDR3 is TGCAGTGCCCGAGGACAGGCCAACGTCGGGGAGCTGTTTTTT.